The 9 T cell receptor beta chains below were found in one sample sequenced in a study of blood T cell repertoires in COVID-19. Repertoires were generated with immunoSEQ multiplex PCR, while TCRdb's copy carries only in-frame clones and drops some. Found here are fewer than 350,000 clones, around 85% of them singletons; the top ten hold less than 15%. The material sequenced was peripheral blood. The receptors stem from a woman younger than 45 with COVID-19, enrolled during active disease.

J is TRBJ1-5 and V is TRBV11-3; D call uncertain. V dropped 8 bases and J dropped 7 bases, with 18 bases sitting between them. The germline gives CDR1 SGHNT, CDR2 YENEEA. This CDR3 is built from 14 residues. The CDR3 DNA is TGTGCCAGCGGCTCGCCGGGAATTCAACAGCCCCAGCATTTT. Translation: CASGSPGIQQPQHF.

The V and J genes are TRBV13 and TRBJ2-3; 7 positions agree with TRBD2. The CDR3 consists of 18 residues. Germline lookup yields CDR1 PRHDT and CDR2 FYEKMQ (reference sequence). Trimming at V came to 5 bases and at J to 2 bases, leaving 16 bases not matched to a gene. CDR3 region: CASSHDALAAADTDTQYF. The CDR3, as DNA: TGTGCCAGCAGCCACGACGCCCTAGCGGCCGCCGACACAGATACGCAGTATTTT.

The chain joins TRBV5-1 to TRBJ2-3; D ambiguous. Germline V gene sequence: CDR1 SGHRS, CDR2 YFSETQ. V was clipped by 0 bases and J by 6 bases, with 8 bases between them. The CDR3 spans 13 residues. The CDR3 sequence: CASSLDAADTQYF. DNA of the CDR3: TGCGCCAGCAGCTTGGACGCGGCGGATACGCAGTATTTT.

This sequence joins TRBV10-2 and TRBJ1-2, with 7 positions matching TRBD1. The CDR3 runs 11 residues. The junction had 11 bases not matched to a gene; V was cut back by 8 bases and J by 14 bases. From germline, CDR1 is WSHSY and CDR2 SAAADI. The CDR3 is CASRLGQATTF. The CDR3 coding sequence is TGCGCCAGCCGCCTCGGACAGGCCACTACCTTC.

For this clone: Mismatch with germline at one junction end may stem from a read error. The rearrangement links TRBV5-6 to TRBJ2-5; no reliable D call. There are 12 residues in the CDR3. Germline CDR1 is SGHDT and CDR2 is YYEEEE. This CDR3 reads CASSLIPEAQYF. The CDR3 DNA reads as TGTGCCAGCAGCTTGATACCAGAGGCCCAGTACTTC. The entire variable domain, with the rest obtained from reference TRBV5-6 and TRBJ2-5, is as follows: DAGVTQSPTHLIKTRGQQVTLRCSPKSGHDTVSWYQQALGQGPQFIFQYYEEEERQRGNFPDRFSGHQFPNYSSELNVNALLLGDSALYLCASSLIPEAQYFGPGTRLLVL.

The V and J genes are TRBV6-5 and TRBJ1-2, with TRBD1 matching 7 bases. J was trimmed by 4 bases and V by 5 bases; bases with no gene match: 4. Germline loops: CDR1 MNHEY, CDR2 SVGAGI. This CDR3 has 13 residues. CDR3 sequence reads: CASSPRQGYGYTF. The CDR3 DNA is TGTGCCAGCAGTCCCCGACAGGGCTATGGCTACACCTTC.

The chain employs TRBV18 and TRBJ2-4; 7 nucleotides match TRBD1. The CDR3 is 15 residues long. Per the germline V gene, CDR1 is KGHSH and CDR2 is LQKENI. Trimming removed 3 bases from V and 0 bases from J; junction bases left unmatched: 2. DNA for the CDR3: TGTGCCAGCTCACCGCGACAGGGAGCCAAAAACATTCAGTACTTC. It is translated as CASSPRQGAKNIQYF.

The V call is TRBV5-1, the J call TRBJ2-5; D may be TRBD2 (6 bases). Germline V gene lookup returns CDR1 SGHRS and CDR2 YFSETQ. V gave up 4 bases and J gave up 10 bases, with 29 bases separating them. The CDR3 has 17 amino acids. CDR3 bases: TGCGCCAGCAGCCCTGGGGGTAGTCGAGGAGGTCTAGCGAACCAGTACTTC. Translation gives CASSPGGSRGGLANQYF.

The chain employs TRBV7-6 and TRBJ1-5; possibly TRBD1 for D (5 bases). This CDR3 has 14 amino acids. Germline CDR1 and CDR2: SGHVS and FNYEAQ. Trimming pared 1 base from V and 8 bases from J, leaving 12 bases between. CDR3 residues: CASSLDGGLEPQHF. The DNA of the CDR3 is TGTGCCAGCAGCTTAGATGGGGGGTTGGAGCCCCAGCATTTT. Combining the CDR3 with reference TRBV7-6 and TRBJ1-5 gives the whole variable domain GAGVSQSPRYKVTKRGQDVALRCDPISGHVSLYWYRQALGQGPEFLTYFNYEAQQDKSGLPNDRFSAERPEGSISTLTIQRTEQRDSAMYRCASSLDGGLEPQHFGDGTRLSIL.